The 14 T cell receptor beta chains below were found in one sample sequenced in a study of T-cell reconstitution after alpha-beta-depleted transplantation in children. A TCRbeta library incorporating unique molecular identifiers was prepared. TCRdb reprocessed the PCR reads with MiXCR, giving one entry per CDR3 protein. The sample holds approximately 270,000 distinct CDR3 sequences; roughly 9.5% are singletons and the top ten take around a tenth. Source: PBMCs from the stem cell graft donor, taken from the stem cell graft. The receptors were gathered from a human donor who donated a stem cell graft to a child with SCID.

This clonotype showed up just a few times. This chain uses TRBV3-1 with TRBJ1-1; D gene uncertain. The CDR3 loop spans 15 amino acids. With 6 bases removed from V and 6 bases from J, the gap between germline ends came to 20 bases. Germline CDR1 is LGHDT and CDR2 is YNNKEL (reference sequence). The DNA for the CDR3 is TGTGCCAGCAGGACGACATTAGCTCAGTCGGCTGAAGCTTTCTTT. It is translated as CASRTTLAQSAEAFF.

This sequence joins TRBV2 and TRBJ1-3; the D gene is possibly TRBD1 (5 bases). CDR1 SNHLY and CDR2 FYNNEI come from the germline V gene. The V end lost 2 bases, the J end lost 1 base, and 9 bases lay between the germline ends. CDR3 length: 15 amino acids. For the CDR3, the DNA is TGTGCCAGCAGTGAATGGGCAGGGTCTGGAAACACCATATATTTT. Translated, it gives CASSEWAGSGNTIYF.

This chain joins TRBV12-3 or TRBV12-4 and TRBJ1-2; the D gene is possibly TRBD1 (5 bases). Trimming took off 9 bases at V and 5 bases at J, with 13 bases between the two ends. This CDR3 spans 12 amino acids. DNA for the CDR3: TGTGCCAGTAGACAGTCTCCGTATGGCTACACCTTC. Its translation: CASRQSPYGYTF.

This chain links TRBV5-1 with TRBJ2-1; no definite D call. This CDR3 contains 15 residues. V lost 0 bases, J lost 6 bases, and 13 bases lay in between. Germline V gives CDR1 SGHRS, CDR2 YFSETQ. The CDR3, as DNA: TGCGCCAGCAGCTTGGGGGGTGTACTTGTCAATGAGCAGTTCTTC. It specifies CASSLGGVLVNEQFF.

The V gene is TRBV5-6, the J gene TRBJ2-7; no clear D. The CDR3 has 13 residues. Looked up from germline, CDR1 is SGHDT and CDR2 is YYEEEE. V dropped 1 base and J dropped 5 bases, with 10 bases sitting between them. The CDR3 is CASSLLVENEQYF. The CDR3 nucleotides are TGTGCCAGCAGCTTGTTAGTGGAGAACGAGCAGTACTTC.

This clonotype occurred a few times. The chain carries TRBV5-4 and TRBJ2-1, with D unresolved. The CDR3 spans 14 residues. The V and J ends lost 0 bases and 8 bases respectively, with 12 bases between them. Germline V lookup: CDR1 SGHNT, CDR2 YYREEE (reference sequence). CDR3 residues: CASSLAGLYDEQFF. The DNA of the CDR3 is TGTGCCAGCAGCTTGGCTGGGTTGTACGATGAGCAGTTCTTC.

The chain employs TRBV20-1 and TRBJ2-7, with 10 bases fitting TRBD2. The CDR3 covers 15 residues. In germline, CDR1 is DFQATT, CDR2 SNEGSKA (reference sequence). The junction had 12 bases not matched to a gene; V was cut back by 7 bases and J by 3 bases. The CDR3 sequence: CSGGLAWGLNYEQYF. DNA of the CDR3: TGCAGTGGGGGACTAGCGTGGGGCCTAAACTACGAGCAGTACTTC.

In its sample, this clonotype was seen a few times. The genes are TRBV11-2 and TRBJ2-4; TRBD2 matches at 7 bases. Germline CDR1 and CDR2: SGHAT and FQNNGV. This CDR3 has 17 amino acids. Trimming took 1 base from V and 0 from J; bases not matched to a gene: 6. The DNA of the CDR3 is TGTGCCAGCAGCTTAGTGCGGGGGACCCTAGCCAAAAACATTCAGTACTTC. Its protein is CASSLVRGTLAKNIQYF.

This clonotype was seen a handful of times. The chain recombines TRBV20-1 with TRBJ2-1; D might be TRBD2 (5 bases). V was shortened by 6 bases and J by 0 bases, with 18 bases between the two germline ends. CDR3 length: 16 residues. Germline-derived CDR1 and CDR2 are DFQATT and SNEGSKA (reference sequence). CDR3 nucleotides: TGCAGTGCAGATAGTGGAGCGGCAGTCTCCTACAATGAGCAGTTCTTC. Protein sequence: CSADSGAAVSYNEQFF.

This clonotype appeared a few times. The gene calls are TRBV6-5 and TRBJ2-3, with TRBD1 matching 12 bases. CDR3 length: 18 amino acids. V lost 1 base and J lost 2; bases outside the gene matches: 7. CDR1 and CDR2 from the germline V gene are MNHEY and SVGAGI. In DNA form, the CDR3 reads TGTGCCAGCAGTTACTTAACCGGGACAGGGGGCTTCACAGATACGCAGTATTTT. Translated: CASSYLTGTGGFTDTQYF.

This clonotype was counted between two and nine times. The CDR3 DNA sequence: TGCGCCAGCAGCTTGTTATCGGACAATGAGCAGTTCTTC. Its translation: CASSLLSDNEQFF. V usage is TRBV5-1 and J usage is TRBJ2-1; D gene uncertain. With 1 base removed from V and 5 bases from J, the gap between germline ends came to 7 bases. CDR1 is SGHRS and CDR2 is YFSETQ in the germline V gene. The CDR3 consists of 13 residues.

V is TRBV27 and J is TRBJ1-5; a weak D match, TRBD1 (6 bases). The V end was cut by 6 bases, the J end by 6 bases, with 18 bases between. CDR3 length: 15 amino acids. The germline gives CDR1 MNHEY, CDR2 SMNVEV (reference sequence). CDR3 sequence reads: CASSSLGGAGQPQHF. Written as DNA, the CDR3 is TGTGCCAGCAGCTCGCTGGGGGGGGCAGGTCAGCCCCAGCATTTT.

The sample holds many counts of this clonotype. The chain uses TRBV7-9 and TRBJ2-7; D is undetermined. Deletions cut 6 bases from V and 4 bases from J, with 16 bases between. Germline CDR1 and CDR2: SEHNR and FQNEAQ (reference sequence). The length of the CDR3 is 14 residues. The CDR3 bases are TGTGCCAGCAGTCCCCCCTCGATGGTTTACGAGCAGTACTTC. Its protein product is CASSPPSMVYEQYF. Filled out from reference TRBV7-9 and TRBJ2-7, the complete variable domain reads DTGVSQNPRHKITKRGQNVTFRCDPISEHNRLYWYRQTLGQGPEFLTYFQNEAQLEKSRLLSDRFSAERPKGSFSTLEIQRTEQGDSAMYLCASSPPSMVYEQYFGPGTRLTVT.

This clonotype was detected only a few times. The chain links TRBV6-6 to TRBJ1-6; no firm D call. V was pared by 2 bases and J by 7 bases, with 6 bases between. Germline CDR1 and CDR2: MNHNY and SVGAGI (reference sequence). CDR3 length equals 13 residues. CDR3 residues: CASSYLGNSPLHF. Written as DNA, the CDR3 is TGTGCCAGCAGTTACCTGGGAAATTCACCCCTCCACTTT.